This entry concerns a single T cell receptor beta chain. The data derive from a study of blood T cell repertoires in COVID-19. As handled by the study authors: Nucleated cell number was recorded as an estimate derived from reference gene primer amplification. Profiled with immunoSEQ multiplex PCR; TCRdb holds only in-frame clones, not every one. V and J calls and clone size come straight from that table; D and trimming were deduced from the DNA. The profile covers approximately 130,000 clones, with roughly 87% appearing a single time and roughly 18% taken by the ten largest. Germline V CDR1 and CDR2: MNHNS, SASEGT. V shed 1 base, J shed 6 bases, and the junction held 8 bases outside the gene matches. This CDR3 is built from 16 residues.

Sequenced input: PBMCs or T cells enriched from blood (not recorded which). This sequence joins TRBV6-1 and TRBJ1-4, with 7 bases aligning to TRBD1. This receptor was obtained from a man aged 25 to 45 who had recovered from COVID-19. CDR3 protein: CASSEVGGTADEKLFF. Written as DNA, the CDR3 is TGTGCCAGCAGTGAAGTTGGAGGGACAGCGGATGAAAAACTGTTTTTT.